This T cell receptor (beta chain) was captured by sequencing in a study of shared clonotypes between healthy human individuals. Study outcomes and limitations: Genetic and exposure-history diversity was limited by the small donor number. Compared with clonotypes that all four donors shared, non-shared clonotypes had lower generation probabilities.

Germline loops: CDR1 SGHAT, CDR2 FQNNGV. The length of the CDR3 is 16 residues. The trim removed 1 base at V and 0 bases at J, leaving 4 bases unmatched. Only in-frame clones appear in the TCRdb table, and some are missing; sequencing was by immunoSEQ multiplex PCR. The repertoire has approximately 530,000 clones, around 96% of them found once; the top ten carry approximately 0.062%. This clone has a single count. Its antigen is not known. The V gene is TRBV11-2, the J gene TRBJ2-7; 9 nucleotides agree with TRBD2. The material sequenced was naive CD4+ T cells sorted from blood. Subset here: CD45RA+ positively selected. This receptor was identified in a woman in her twenties or thirties in good health. CDR3 residues: CASSLGSSGNSYEQYF. CDR3 sequence (DNA): TGTGCCAGCAGCTTAGGGTCTAGCGGGAACTCCTACGAGCAGTACTTC.